The clone carrying this T cell receptor (beta chain) turned up a few times. What it recognizes is unknown. This record belongs to a study of human T cells and chemical hapten exposure. Overall study: The patient population, which was mostly female, had alopecia areata, totalis or universalis. Mainly, slight library volume differences in the pool made TCR yields vary.

Time point described: pre-sensitization, week 0. Treatment defined: therapeutic diphenylcyclopropenone sensitization with weekly scalp DPC. TCRdb itself ran the RACE reads through MiXCR, one entry per CDR3 protein. The sample contains around 380,000 distinct CDR3 sequences, about 5% of which appear only once. The study's findings and limits: The formation of large CDR3 similarity clusters by expanded TCRs significantly exceeded that of controls. Patch test score showed a positive correlation with PT1 expanded TCR counts.

Looked up from germline, CDR1 is LGHNA and CDR2 is YSLEER. V was cut by 1 base and J by 4 bases, with 17 bases left in between. The length of the CDR3 is 17 residues. The chain recombines TRBV4-3 with TRBJ1-3, with a tentative D call TRBD1 (5 bases). The source is a woman aged 18-29 years with alopecia areata. Some clones in this sample may be carry-over from other donors' samples. The sequenced sample was whole blood, obtained in connection with sensitization to the hapten diphenylcyclopropenone (DPC). Here the CDR3 reads CASSQGYLGENGNTIYF. The CDR3 DNA is TGCGCCAGCAGCCAAGGTTATTTGGGGGAGAACGGAAACACCATATATTTT.